This T cell receptor (beta chain) comes out of a study of T cell responses to AZD1222 COVID-19 vaccine (dated by TCRdb to 2020 to 2023). At the level of the whole study: Because spike-specific TCR depth and breadth did not differ between the two schedules, AZD1222 recipients who got a second dose at roughly 4 weeks were pooled with those who got a second dose at roughly 12 weeks. Trial participants were enrolled by age into 18-55, 56-69 and 70-plus year subgroups, with approximately 150, 28 and 58 TCR-sequenced participants respectively. TCR sequencing was performed for fewer than 250 trial participants, of whom 207 were given two doses of AZD1222 and roughly 25 were given two doses of MenACWY control vaccine. The research as a whole found: No day 14 peak-response samples were available, so repertoires were characterized only after the peak T cell response. Conclusions about previously exposed vaccinees were limited because only five to seven AZD1222 recipients were SARS-CoV-2 seropositive at baseline. In the small 56-69-year group, the increase in depth fell short of significance, most likely because of low power. The vaccine-associated CD4 TCRs covered the entire spike protein, and the dominant responses fell in regions 160-218 and 743-854. Participants were mostly white British, with more females than males. The authors suggested clonal diversity may have been underestimated. Spike-specific TCR breadth and depth rose significantly after two AZD1222 doses compared with day 0 and with MenACWY recipients. Reportedly, close to half of the unique spike-specific TCRs recognized epitopes lying outside the regions that are mutated in the B.1.351 and B.1.1.7 variants.

The time point label for this specimen denotes: baseline before first vaccination. Samples from vaccinated people were obtained from the UK trials COV001 and COV002, which included a single-blind randomized controlled phase 2/3 trial of AZD1222 (ChAdOx1 nCoV-19) in healthy adults. For TCRbeta chain sequencing, PBMC samples from trial participants were taken at day 0 and at day 28 after the second dose. As to this clone: Its cognate antigen has yet to be identified. Base-call qualities are not available, and no considerably larger clone is one nucleotide away.

The CDR3 regions of human TCRbeta chains were analyzed by immunosequencing. On the authors' methods: TCRs in the repertoires were compared against a reference library of SARS-CoV-2-specific TCRs that had been generated with the MIRA antigen-specificity platform. Breadth was defined as the fraction of unique TCRs that were SARS-CoV-2-associated. Depth was defined as the fraction of total T cells that were SARS-CoV-2-associated. Using the MIRA data, each spike-specific TCR was assigned both to the spike region to which the TCR was reactive and to a CD4 or CD8 class. Log10-transformed breadth and depth values were compared by one-way ANOVA with Sidak's multiple comparisons tests. The immuneACCESS repertoire file appears here via TCRdb, limited to in-frame rearrangements. These files lack a portion of the clones; in checked studies, under half of the deficit traces to unresolved V genes, and the cause of the others is not known. V and J calls and clone size are as listed in that table; D and trimming were resolved from the DNA. The table for this sample lists about 140,000 clones; approximately 94% of them were counted only once. The ten biggest clones cover more than 8% of the sample.

The source material was peripheral blood, sampled on day 0 of AZD1222 vaccination. The source of this sequence is an adult in good health.

In nucleotides, the sequence is TGTGCCAGCAGCGTAGGGCTAGCGGGGGTTGAGCAGTTCTTC. Its protein reads: CASSVGLAGVEQFF. Here the chain combines TRBV9 and TRBJ2-1; 10 central nucleotides agree with TRBD2. The CDR3 runs 14 amino acids, cysteine and phenylalanine included. Only the CDR3 portion is preserved as DNA: 42 bases, with reading frame beginning at the first base. From the germline V gene, CDR1 is SGDLS and CDR2 is YYNGEE. Germline trimming amounts to 0 bases on V and 9 bases on J, with 3 as the count of junction bases outside the gene matches. The CDR3, completed at both ends by the reference TRBV9 and TRBJ2-1 genes, gives the full variable domain DSGVTQTPKHLITATGQRVTLRCSPRSGDLSVYWYQQSLDQGLQFLIQYYNGEERAKGNILERFSAQQFPDLHSELNLSSLELGDSALYFCASSVGLAGVEQFFGPGTRLTVL.